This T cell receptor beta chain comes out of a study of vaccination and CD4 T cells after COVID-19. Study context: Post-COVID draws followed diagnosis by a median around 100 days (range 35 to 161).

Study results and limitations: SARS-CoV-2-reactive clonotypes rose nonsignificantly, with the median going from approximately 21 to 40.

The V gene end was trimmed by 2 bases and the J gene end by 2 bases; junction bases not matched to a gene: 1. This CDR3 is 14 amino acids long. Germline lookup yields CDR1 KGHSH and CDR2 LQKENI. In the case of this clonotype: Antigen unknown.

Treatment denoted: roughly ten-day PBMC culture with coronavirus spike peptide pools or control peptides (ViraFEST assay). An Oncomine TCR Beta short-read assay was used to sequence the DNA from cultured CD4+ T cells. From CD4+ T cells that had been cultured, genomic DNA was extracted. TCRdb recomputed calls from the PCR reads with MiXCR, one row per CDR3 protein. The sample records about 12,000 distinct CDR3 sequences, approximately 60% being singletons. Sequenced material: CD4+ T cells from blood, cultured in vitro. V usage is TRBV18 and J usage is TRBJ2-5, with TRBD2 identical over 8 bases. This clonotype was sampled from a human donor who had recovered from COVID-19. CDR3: CASSPTSGQETQYF. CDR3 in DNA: TGTGCCAGCTCACCAACTAGCGGACAAGAGACCCAGTACTTC. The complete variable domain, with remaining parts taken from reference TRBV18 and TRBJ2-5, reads NAGVMQNPRHLVRRRGQEARLRCSPMKGHSHVYWYRQLPEEGLKFMVYLQKENIIDESGMPKERFSAEFPKEGPSILRIQQVVRGDSAAYFCASSPTSGQETQYFGPGTRLLVL.